The clone carrying this T cell receptor beta chain was detected many times. As yet, its antigen is unknown. With 4 bases clipped from V and 9 bases from J, the junction kept 12 bases outside the gene matches. The CDR3 runs 17 residues. The sample originates from a study of tumor-infiltrating lymphocytes in primary liver carcinoma. Turning to the study itself: Primary liver carcinomas in the patients were surgically resected.

Overall study findings and caveats: The study found tumor-adjacent and tumor-blood pairs overlapped less than tumor region pairs. CD8+ and CD4+ repertoires went uncompared, the samples being bulk unsorted.

Reverse transcription of roughly 480 ng total RNA with a constant-region primer produced TCR beta cDNA. Libraries covering TCR beta were generated through three nested multiplex PCR rounds (using a slightly modified ARM-PCR). TRBV1-TRBV30 forward and Cbeta reverse primers drove the first two approximately 11-cycle rounds. TCRdb analysed the multiplex PCR reads with MiXCR anew, one entry per CDR3 protein. Here the sample spans approximately 330,000 distinct CDR3 sequences, less than 65% being singletons. The researchers obtained blood RNA from unsorted whole blood and also extracted germline DNA. None of the patients had received treatment, and all had chronic HBV infection.

The genes are TRBV12-3 or TRBV12-4 and TRBJ2-1; TRBD2 aligns across 13 bases. The sequenced material came from peripheral blood. The TCR comes from a man aged 35 to 55 with primary liver carcinoma and hepatitis B virus infection. The CDR3 nucleotides read TGTGCCAGCAGTTCGGGACTAGCGGGAACCCCGGGCGGTGAGCAGTTCTTC. It is translated as CASSSGLAGTPGGEQFF.